This T cell receptor beta chain was recovered during a study of post-analysis software for immune sequencing data. Study conclusions and caveats: By F measure, strong co-clustering occurred among samples prepared in the same batch.

This clonotype was counted ten times or more. Its matching antigen is unknown. Built from TCR beta cDNA, the libraries had unique molecular identifiers in them. There were 1 to 10 million T cells, and 450,000 to 550,000 cDNA molecules came from them. TCRdb analysed the PCR reads with MiXCR anew, one entry per CDR3 protein. The data show approximately 180,000 distinct CDR3 sequences, with 30% seen just once and approximately 1.5% held by the top ten. The sequenced sample was blood. The clonotype originates from a girl between 10 and 17 years old with multiple sclerosis.

CDR3 sequence: CATSDRETQYF. The CDR3 DNA reads as TGTGCCACCAGTGATCGAGAGACCCAGTACTTC. The chain combines TRBV24-1 with TRBJ2-5; D is unresolved. CDR3 length: 11 residues. V gave up 3 bases and J gave up 4 bases, with 2 bases separating them. Germline V gene sequence: CDR1 KGHDR, CDR2 SFDVKD.